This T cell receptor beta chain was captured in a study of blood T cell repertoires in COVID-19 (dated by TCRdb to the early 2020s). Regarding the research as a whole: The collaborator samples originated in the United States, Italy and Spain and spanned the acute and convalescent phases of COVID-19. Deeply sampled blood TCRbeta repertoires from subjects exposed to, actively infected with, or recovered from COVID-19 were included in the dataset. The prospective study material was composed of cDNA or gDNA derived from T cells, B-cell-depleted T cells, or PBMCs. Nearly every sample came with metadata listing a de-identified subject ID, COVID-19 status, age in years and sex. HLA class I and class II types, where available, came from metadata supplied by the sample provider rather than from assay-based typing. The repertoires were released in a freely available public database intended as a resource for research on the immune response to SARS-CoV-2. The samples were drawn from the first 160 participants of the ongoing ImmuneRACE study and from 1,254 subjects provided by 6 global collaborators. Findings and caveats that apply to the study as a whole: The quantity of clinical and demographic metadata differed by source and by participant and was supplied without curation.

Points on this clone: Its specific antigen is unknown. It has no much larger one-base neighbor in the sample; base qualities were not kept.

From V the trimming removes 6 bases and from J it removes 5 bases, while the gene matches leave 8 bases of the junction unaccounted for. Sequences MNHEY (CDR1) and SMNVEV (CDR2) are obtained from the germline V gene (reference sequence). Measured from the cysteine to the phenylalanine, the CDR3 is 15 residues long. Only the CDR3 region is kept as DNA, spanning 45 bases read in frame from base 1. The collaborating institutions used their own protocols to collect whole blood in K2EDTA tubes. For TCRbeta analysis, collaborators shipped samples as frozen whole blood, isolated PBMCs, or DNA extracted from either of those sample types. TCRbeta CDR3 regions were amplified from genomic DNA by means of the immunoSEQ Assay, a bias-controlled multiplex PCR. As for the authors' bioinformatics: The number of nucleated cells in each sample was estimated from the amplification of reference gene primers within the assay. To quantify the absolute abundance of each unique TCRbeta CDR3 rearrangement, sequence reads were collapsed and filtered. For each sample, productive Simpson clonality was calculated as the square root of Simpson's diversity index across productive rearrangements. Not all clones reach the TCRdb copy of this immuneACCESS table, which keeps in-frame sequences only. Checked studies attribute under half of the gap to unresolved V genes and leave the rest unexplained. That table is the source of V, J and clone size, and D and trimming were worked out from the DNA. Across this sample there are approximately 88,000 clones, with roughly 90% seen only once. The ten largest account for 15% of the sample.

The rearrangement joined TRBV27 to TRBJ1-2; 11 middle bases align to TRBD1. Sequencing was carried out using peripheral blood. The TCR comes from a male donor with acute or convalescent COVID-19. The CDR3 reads CASSRGTGGEYGYTF. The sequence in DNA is TGTGCCAGCAGCCGCGGGACAGGGGGAGAGTATGGCTACACCTTC.